The sequence of this TCR beta chain was determined in a study of OX40 agonist ivuxolimab in advanced cancers. Study context: Dose-escalation subjects each had hepatocellular carcinoma, melanoma, renal cell or head and neck cancer.

The CDR3 runs 13 residues. CDR1 is LNHDA, CDR2 SQIVND, per germline (reference sequence). Between the trimmed V and J ends, which lost 4 bases and 6 bases, there was a span of 9 bases. The method was immunoSEQ multiplex PCR; TCRdb's version includes in-frame clones alone and lacks a portion of them. The sample carries tens of thousands of clones, around nine tenths recorded once. Regarding the study as a whole: More expanded clones were seen, on average, in CD8+ T cells than in CD4+.

This clone showed up just a few times. What it binds is not known. The receptor's source is an adult with an advanced solid tumor such as melanoma, head and neck, liver or kidney cancer. The sample was CD4+ or CD8+ T cells sorted from blood, taken in a trial of the OX40 agonist ivuxolimab. J is TRBJ2-2 and V is TRBV19; a possible D gene is TRBD1 (5 bases). In DNA form, the CDR3 reads TGTGCCAGTAGTAGAGACAGTGCCGGGGAGCTGTTTTTT. Translating it yields CASSRDSAGELFF.